A selection of T cell receptor beta chains follows, all from one sample in a study of graft-versus-host responses after intestinal transplantation. These receptors' antigens are unknown. The table came from immunoSEQ multiplex PCR; TCRdb's copy has only in-frame clones and leaves some out. The sample contains about 90,000 clones, approximately 90% of which appear only once. The sequences come from unstimulated CD4+ T cells sorted from spleen or lymph node cells, collected before transplant. The receptors were gathered from a human donor who was the organ donor for an intestinal transplant. The CDR3 runs from the conserved cysteine through the conserved F or W. The D gene is left open where the match is weak. Rows give clone size only sometimes, using once, few, many, or a class for an expanded clone.

>TRBJ2-3|-|TRBD2|TRBV27|17
CASSWLDPSGRTDTQYF
TGTGCCAGCAGTTGGCTCGACCCTAGCGGACGCACAGATACGCAGTATTTT
>TRBJ2-5|-|TRBD2|TRBV11-1|14
CASSLRLAVGTQYF
TGTGCCAGCAGCTTGCGACTAGCGGTCGGGACCCAGTACTTC
>TRBJ2-7|-|TRBD1|TRBV9|15
CASSADRAGAYEQYF
TGTGCCAGCAGCGCAGACAGGGCGGGCGCATACGAGCAGTACTTC
>TRBJ1-1|-|-|TRBV30|16
CAWSVLEGEVNTEAFF
TGTGCCTGGAGTGTACTGGAGGGTGAAGTGAACACTGAAGCTTTCTTT
>TRBJ2-5|-|TRBD1|TRBV18|12
CASSRTGETQYF
TGTGCCAGCTCACGGACAGGAGAGACCCAGTACTTC
>TRBJ1-4|few|-|TRBV6-6|13
CASSHSSGEKLFF
TGTGCCAGCAGCCACAGTTCAGGGGAAAAACTGTTTTTT
>TRBJ2-7|-|-|TRBV28|13
CASRELAIQKQYF
TGTGCCAGCCGGGAACTAGCAATCCAAAAGCAGTACTTC
>TRBJ1-5|-|TRBD1|TRBV15|16
CATSRDRGHSNQPQHF
TGTGCCACCAGCCGGGACAGGGGGCATAGCAATCAGCCCCAGCATTTT
>TRBJ1-2|-|-|TRBV6-1|12
CASTTGSYGYTF
TGTGCCAGTACCACAGGGAGCTATGGCTACACCTTC
>TRBJ2-3|-|-|TRBV20-1|10
CSASDFGQYF
TGCAGTGCTAGCGACTTCGGGCAGTATTTT
>TRBJ2-1|-|-|TRBV19|15
CASSMRGQPYNEQFF
TGTGCCAGTAGTATGCGGGGCCAACCCTACAATGAGCAGTTCTTC
>TRBJ1-6|-|-|TRBV4-1|19
CASSQVQGLARSYNSPLHF
TGCGCCAGCAGCCAAGTGCAGGGGTTAGCTAGGTCCTATAATTCACCCCTCCACTTT
>TRBJ1-2|-|-|TRBV29-1|14
CSVEKSRGDYGYTF
TGCAGCGTTGAAAAATCTCGCGGGGACTATGGCTACACCTTC
>TRBJ1-6|few|-|TRBV5-6|14
CASSLGQVYRALHF
TGTGCCAGCAGCTTGGGTCAGGTCTACAGGGCCCTCCACTTT
>TRBJ2-1|-|TRBD1|TRBV18|16
CASSPVGQGNNNEQFF
TGTGCCAGCTCACCAGTAGGACAGGGGAATAACAATGAGCAGTTCTTC
>TRBJ1-4|-|-|TRBV2|13
CASSDREGEKLFF
TGTGCCAGCAGTGACAGGGAGGGTGAAAAACTGTTTTTT
>TRBJ2-1|once|-|TRBV28|14
CASSLANPRNEQFF
TGTGCCAGCAGCTTGGCTAATCCTAGGAATGAGCAGTTCTTC
>TRBJ2-7|few|TRBD1|TRBV6-5|15
CASSYSRQGSYEQYF
TGTGCCAGCAGTTATTCCCGACAGGGTTCCTACGAGCAGTACTTC
>TRBJ2-5|-|TRBD2|TRBV5-4|14
CASSPSLAEETQYF
TGTGCCAGCAGCCCCTCCCTAGCGGAAGAGACCCAGTACTTC
>TRBJ2-7|-|-|TRBV5-1|16
CASSSYGFQRSYEQYF
TGCGCCAGCAGCTCCTACGGGTTCCAGAGATCCTACGAGCAGTACTTC
>TRBJ2-7|-|-|TRBV28|15
CASSSADRRGYEQYF
TGTGCCAGCAGTTCCGCGGACAGACGTGGCTACGAGCAGTACTTC
>TRBJ1-6|-|TRBD1|TRBV28|20
CASSPDRKDRRVYNNSPLHF
TGTGCCAGCAGCCCAGACAGAAAGGACAGGCGGGTTTATAATAATTCACCCCTCCACTTT
>TRBJ2-4|-|TRBD1|TRBV10-1|14
CASSERGTGDIQYF
TGCGCCAGCAGTGAGAGGGGGACAGGGGACATTCAGTACTTC
>TRBJ1-6|-|TRBD1|TRBV27|17
CASTKPGQRILNSPLHF
TGTGCCAGCACCAAACCGGGACAGAGAATCCTAAATTCACCCCTCCACTTT
>TRBJ2-2|-|TRBD1|TRBV13|14
CASSLQGANGELFF
TGTGCCAGCAGCTTACAGGGGGCTAACGGGGAGCTGTTTTTT
>TRBJ1-1|-|TRBD1|TRBV29-1|15
CSVLTGAGTNTEAFF
TGCAGCGTTCTAACAGGGGCGGGCACGAACACTGAAGCTTTCTTT
>TRBJ2-2|-|-|TRBV5-1|14
CASSLASYTGELFF
TGCGCCAGCAGCTTAGCTAGCTACACCGGGGAGCTGTTTTTT
>TRBJ2-5|-|-|TRBV5-4|13
CASSFLDEETQYF
TGTGCCAGCAGCTTTCTAGATGAGGAGACCCAGTACTTC
>TRBJ1-5|-|-|TRBV28|17
CASISGGTQDSNQPQHF
TGTGCCAGCATCTCCGGGGGGACACAAGACTCCAATCAGCCCCAGCATTTT